This TCR beta chain was sequenced during a study of blood T cell repertoires in COVID-19. In the study overall: The study drew acute and convalescent COVID-19 samples from the United States, Italy and Spain. Sources were T cells, B-cell-depleted T cells, or PBMCs; the material itself was cDNA or gDNA.

This clone was detected only once. The V segment lost 3 bases and the J segment 8 bases; nucleotides outside the gene matches: 10. CDR1 KGHSH and CDR2 LQKENI come from the germline V gene. The CDR3 contains 15 residues. Authors' data handling: Nucleated cell counts were estimated from reference gene primer amplification. TCRdb keeps only in-frame clones here, not all; method: immunoSEQ multiplex PCR. V, J and clone size are taken as reported in that table, and D and trimming were inferred from the DNA itself. Of 100,000 to 120,000 clones listed, roughly four fifths are singletons. The rearrangement links TRBV18 to TRBJ1-5; 7 positions agree with TRBD1. The sequence was obtained from a woman aged 70-85 years with acute or convalescent COVID-19. The sample consisted of peripheral blood. The CDR3 protein is CASSPSGTEIEPQHF. CDR3 coding DNA: TGTGCCAGCTCACCTTCCGGGACAGAGATCGAGCCCCAGCATTTT.